Listed below are T cell receptor beta chains from one sample, sequenced in a study of T cells after yellow fever vaccination. Via MiXCR, TCRdb re-called the 5' RACE reads, giving one row per CDR3 protein. The table has 450,000 to 600,000 distinct CDR3 sequences, roughly a sixth seen once. Sequenced here: PBMCs, sampled 5 days after the first yellow fever vaccination. The receptor source for this set is a man aged 18 to 35 who received the YFV17D yellow fever vaccine. Both conserved end residues are part of each CDR3.

V gene	J gene	CDR3 protein
TRBV5-1	TRBJ2-2	CASSYGGQFANTGELFF
TRBV4-1	TRBJ2-3	CASSQNKGWSDTQYF
TRBV6-2/TRBV6-3	TRBJ1-2	CASSVTGTSGYTF
TRBV4-3	TRBJ2-7	CASSQDQTVSYEQYF
TRBV27	TRBJ1-5	CASSLYPNQPQHF
TRBV7-6	TRBJ1-5	CASSLAVGLGQPQHF
TRBV3-1	TRBJ2-5	CASSHESRTQYF
TRBV9	TRBJ2-5	CASSVGGAAQETQYF
TRBV10-3	TRBJ2-5	CAISESRDKETQYF
TRBV7-8	TRBJ1-1	CAGRELLNTEAFF
TRBV20-1	TRBJ1-1	CSAREDTYTEAFF
TRBV4-3	TRBJ1-5	CASSQDPQGGQPQHF
TRBV5-1	TRBJ1-6	CASSLAGQGNSPLHF
TRBV5-6	TRBJ1-1	CASSSSGTGVATEAFF
TRBV4-3	TRBJ1-2	CASSQDRQRGYGYTF
TRBV7-2	TRBJ2-7	CASSRWMAGRGSFEQYF
TRBV6-5	TRBJ2-3	CASSYNQGSDTQYF
TRBV28	TRBJ1-4	CASSLRGALYEKLFF
TRBV20-1	TRBJ1-4	CSAPRTGPNEKLFF
TRBV7-3	TRBJ1-1	CASSRTNMNTEAFF
TRBV12-3/TRBV12-4	TRBJ1-2	CASSFGYDGYTF
TRBV10-3	TRBJ2-3	CAISESQTGTSTDTQYF